This TCR beta chain originates from a study of T cells in tuberculosis. Study as a whole: The T cells targeted glucose monomycolate, a mycobacterial lipid, via CD1B.

Data came from immunoSEQ multiplex PCR; TCRdb stores just in-frame clones and leaves some out. Among 25,000 to 40,000 clones listed, 85% to 95% were seen once. The CDR3 spans 14 residues. Germline V CDR1 and CDR2: SNHLY, FYNNEI. V shed 8 bases, J shed 6 bases, and the junction held 5 bases outside the gene matches. This sequence originates from a donor aged 10-30 years with latent tuberculosis or without tuberculosis infection. Some clones in this sample may be carry-over from other donors' samples. V gene TRBV2 combines with J gene TRBJ2-2; TRBD1 agrees at 11 bases. The sequenced sample was PBMCs. CDR3 in amino acids: CASVGQGGAGELFF. The CDR3 nucleotides are TGTGCCAGCGTGGGACAGGGGGGCGCCGGGGAGCTGTTTTTT.